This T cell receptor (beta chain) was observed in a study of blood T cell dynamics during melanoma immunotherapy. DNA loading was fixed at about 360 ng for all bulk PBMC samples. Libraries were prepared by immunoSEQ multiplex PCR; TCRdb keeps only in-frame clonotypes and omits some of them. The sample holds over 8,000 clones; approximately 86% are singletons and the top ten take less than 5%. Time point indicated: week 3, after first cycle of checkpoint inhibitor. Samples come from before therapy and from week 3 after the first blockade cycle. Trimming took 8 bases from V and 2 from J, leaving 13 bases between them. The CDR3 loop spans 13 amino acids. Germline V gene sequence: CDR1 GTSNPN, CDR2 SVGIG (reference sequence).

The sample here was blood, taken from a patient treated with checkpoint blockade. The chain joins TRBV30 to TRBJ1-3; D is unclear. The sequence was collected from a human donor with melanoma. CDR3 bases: TGTGCCCGTCGGGATCACCCTGGAAACACCATATATTTT. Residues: CARRDHPGNTIYF.